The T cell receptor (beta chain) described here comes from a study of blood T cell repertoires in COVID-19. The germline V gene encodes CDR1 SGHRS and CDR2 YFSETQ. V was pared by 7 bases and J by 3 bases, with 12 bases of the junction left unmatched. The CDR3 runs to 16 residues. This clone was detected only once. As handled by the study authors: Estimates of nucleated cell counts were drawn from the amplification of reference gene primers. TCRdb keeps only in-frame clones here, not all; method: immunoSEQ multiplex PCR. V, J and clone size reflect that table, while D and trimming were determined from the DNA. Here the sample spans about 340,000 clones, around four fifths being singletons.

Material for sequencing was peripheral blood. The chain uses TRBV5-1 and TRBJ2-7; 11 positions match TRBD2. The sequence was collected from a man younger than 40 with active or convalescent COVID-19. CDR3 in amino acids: CASVPGLAAGLYEQYF. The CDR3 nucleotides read TGCGCCAGCGTACCGGGACTAGCGGCGGGGCTCTACGAGCAGTACTTC. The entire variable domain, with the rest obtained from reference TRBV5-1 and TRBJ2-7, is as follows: KAGVTQTPRYLIKTRGQQVTLSCSPISGHRSVSWYQQTPGQGLQFLFEYFSETQRNKGNFPGRFSGRQFSNSRSEMNVSTLELGDSALYLCASVPGLAAGLYEQYFGPGTRLTVT.